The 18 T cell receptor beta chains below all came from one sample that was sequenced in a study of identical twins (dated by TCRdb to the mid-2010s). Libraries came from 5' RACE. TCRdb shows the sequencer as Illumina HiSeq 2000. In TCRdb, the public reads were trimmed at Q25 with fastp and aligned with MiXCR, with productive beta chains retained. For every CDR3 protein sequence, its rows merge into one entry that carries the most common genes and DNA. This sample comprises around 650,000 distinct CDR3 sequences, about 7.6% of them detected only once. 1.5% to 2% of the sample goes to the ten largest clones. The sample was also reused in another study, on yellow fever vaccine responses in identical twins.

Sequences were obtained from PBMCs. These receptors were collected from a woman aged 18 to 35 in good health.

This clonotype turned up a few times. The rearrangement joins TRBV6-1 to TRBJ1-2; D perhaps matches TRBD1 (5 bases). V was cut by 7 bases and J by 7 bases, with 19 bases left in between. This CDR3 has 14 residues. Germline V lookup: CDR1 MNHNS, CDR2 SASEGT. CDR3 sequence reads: CASTKAGGLGGYTF. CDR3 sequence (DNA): TGTGCCAGCACCAAAGCCGGGGGGTTGGGTGGCTACACCTTC.

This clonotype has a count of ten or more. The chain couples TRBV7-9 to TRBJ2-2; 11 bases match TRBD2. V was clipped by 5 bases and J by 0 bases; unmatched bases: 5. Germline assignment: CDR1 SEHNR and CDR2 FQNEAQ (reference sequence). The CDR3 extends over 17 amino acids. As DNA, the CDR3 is TGTGCCAGCAGCGTAACGACTAGCGGGACGAACACCGGGGAGCTGTTTTTT. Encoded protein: CASSVTTSGTNTGELFF.

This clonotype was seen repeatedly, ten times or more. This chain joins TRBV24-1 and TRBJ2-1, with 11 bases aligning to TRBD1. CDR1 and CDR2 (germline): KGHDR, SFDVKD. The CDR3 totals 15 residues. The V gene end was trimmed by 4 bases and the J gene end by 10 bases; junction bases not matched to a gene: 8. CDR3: CATSDPGTGGWEQFF. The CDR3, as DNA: TGTGCCACCAGTGACCCCGGGACAGGGGGTTGGGAGCAGTTCTTC.

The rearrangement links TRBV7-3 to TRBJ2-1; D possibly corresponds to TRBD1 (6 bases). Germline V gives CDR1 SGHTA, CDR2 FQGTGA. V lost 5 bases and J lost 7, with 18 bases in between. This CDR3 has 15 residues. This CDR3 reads CASSLYFGGGNEQFF. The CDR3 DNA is TGTGCCAGCAGCCTGTATTTTGGGGGCGGGAATGAGCAGTTCTTC.

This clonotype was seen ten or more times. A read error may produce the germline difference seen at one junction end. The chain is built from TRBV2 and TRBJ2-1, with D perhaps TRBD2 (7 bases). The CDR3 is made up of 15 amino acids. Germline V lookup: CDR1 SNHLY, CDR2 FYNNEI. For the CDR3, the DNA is TGTGCCAGCAGGGAAGCGGGACACTCCTACAATGAGCAGTTCTTC. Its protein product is CASREAGHSYNEQFF.

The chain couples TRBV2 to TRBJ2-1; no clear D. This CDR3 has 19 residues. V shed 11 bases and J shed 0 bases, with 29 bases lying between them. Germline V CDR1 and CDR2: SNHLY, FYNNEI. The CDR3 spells CAFSRITIPRTSSYNEQFF. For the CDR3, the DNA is TGTGCCTTCAGTCGAATAACAATACCAAGGACGAGCTCCTACAATGAGCAGTTCTTC.

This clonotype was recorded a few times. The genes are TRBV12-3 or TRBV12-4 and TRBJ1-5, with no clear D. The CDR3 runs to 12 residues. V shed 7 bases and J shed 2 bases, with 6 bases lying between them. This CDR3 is CASKDGNQPQHF. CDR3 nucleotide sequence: TGTGCCAGCAAGGATGGCAATCAGCCCCAGCATTTT.

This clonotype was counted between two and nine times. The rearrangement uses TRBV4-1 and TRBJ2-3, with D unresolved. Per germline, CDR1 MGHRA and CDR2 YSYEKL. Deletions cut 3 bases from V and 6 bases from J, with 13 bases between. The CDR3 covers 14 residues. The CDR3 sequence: CASSQNVITDTQYF. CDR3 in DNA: TGCGCCAGCAGCCAGAACGTGATTACGGATACGCAGTATTTT.

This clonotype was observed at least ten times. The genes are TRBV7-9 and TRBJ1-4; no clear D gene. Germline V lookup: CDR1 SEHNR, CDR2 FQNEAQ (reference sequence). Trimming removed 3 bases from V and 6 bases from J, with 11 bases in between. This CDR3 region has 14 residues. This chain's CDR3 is CASSFEGRDEKLFF. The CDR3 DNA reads TGTGCCAGCAGCTTTGAAGGACGGGATGAAAAACTGTTTTTT.

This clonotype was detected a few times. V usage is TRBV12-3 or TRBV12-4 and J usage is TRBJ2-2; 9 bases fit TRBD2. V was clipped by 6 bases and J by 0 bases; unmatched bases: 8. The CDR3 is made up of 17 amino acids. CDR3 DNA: TGTGCCAGCAGGCGGAAGACTAGCGGCTCGAACACCGGGGAGCTGTTTTTT. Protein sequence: CASRRKTSGSNTGELFF.

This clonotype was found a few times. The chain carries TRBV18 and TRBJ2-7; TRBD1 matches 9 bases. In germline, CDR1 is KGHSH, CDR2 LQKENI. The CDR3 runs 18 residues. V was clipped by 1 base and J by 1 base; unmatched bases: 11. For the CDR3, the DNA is TGTGCCAGCTCACCACTCCCACCTGTACAGGGGGCTTCCTACGAGCAGTACTTC. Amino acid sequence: CASSPLPPVQGASYEQYF.

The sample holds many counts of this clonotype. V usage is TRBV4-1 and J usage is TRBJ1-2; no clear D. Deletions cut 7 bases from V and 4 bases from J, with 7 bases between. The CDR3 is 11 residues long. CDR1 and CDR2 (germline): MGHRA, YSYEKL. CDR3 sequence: CASKWRYGYTF. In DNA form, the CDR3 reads TGCGCCAGCAAATGGCGCTATGGCTACACCTTC.

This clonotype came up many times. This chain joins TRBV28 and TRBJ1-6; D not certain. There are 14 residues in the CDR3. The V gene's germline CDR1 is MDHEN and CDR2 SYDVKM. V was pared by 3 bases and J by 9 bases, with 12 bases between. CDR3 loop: CASSFGTEGSPLHF. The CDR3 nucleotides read TGTGCCAGCAGTTTCGGAACAGAAGGTTCACCCCTCCACTTT.

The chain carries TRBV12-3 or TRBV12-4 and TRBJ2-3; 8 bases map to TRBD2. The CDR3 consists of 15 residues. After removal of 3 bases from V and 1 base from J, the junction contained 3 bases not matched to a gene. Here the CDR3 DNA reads TGTGCCAGCAGTTTTCTACTAGCGGGCACAGATACGCAGTATTTT. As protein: CASSFLLAGTDTQYF.

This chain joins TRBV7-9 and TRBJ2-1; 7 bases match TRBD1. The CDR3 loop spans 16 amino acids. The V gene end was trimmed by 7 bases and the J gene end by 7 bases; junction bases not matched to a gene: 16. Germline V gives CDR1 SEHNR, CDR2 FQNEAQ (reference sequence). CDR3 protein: CASNEVGQASGNEQFF. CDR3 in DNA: TGTGCCAGCAACGAGGTTGGACAGGCGTCGGGAAATGAGCAGTTCTTC.

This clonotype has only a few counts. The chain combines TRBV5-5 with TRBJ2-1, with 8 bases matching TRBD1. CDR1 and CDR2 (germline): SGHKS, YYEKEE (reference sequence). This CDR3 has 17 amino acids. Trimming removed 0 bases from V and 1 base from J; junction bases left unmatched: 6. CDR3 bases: TGTGCCAGCAGCTTGGTGGTGGGACAGGTATCCTACAATGAGCAGTTCTTC. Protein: CASSLVVGQVSYNEQFF.

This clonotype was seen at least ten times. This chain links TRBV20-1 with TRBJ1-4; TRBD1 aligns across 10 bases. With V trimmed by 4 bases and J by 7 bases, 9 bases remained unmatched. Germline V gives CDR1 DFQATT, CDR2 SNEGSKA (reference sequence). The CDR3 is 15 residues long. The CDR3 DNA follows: TGCAGTGCTAACGTCCCGGGACAGGGGCTTGAAAAACTGTTTTTT. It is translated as CSANVPGQGLEKLFF.

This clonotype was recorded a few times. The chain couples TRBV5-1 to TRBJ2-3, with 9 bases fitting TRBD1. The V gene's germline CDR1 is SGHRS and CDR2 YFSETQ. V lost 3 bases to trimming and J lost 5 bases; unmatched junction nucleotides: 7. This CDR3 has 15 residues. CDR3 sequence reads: CASSSTGTGIDTQYF. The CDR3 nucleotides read TGCGCCAGCAGCTCAACCGGGACAGGGATAGATACGCAGTATTTT.